The T cell receptor (beta chain) described here comes from a study of molecular identifiers for immune sequencing clone quantification (dated by TCRdb to the late 2010s). About the full investigation: For a replicate experiment, the RNA from either roughly 18,000 or 92,000 naive CD8 T cells was divided into five aliquots, and four of those aliquots went on to sequencing. The study was a methods study using CD8 T cells to benchmark molecular-identifier clustering-based TCR repertoire sequencing (MIDCIRS) and TCR RNA copy counting.

The germline V gene gives CDR1 as MDHEN and CDR2 as SYDVKM. The CDR3 has 11 amino acids, counting the end cysteine and phenylalanine. The entry retains the CDR3 DNA only, 33 bases that are in frame from base 1. Notes on this clonotype: The target of this receptor is not known. A much larger clone differs by one base, so this may be a read error.

Receptor amplification or capture employed PCR. Sequenced on a NextSeq 500. Bulk TCR libraries were made following a previously described method, with the TCR primers given in Table S5. The Qiagen AllPrep DNA/RNA kit was used to purify total RNA. Before any analysis, reads coming from multiple sequencing runs of the same library were combined into one pool. From the authors' description of their analysis: Reads were retained only if an exact TCR constant sequence was present, and the retained reads were trimmed to 150 nt and grouped according to their 12-nt molecular barcodes. Reads in each barcode group were sub-clustered using a 15% Levenshtein threshold, and a quality-weighted consensus sequence was built for each RNA molecule. Non-functional sequences were discarded, and so were lower-count sequences lying one edit away from another sequence. Based on fitting two negative binomial distributions, any barcode sub-cluster with under 20% of the maximum read count was discarded. TCRdb reprocessing: public reads trimmed at Q25 with fastp, clones called with MiXCR, in-frame beta chains kept. CDR3 protein duplicates are merged, each entry listing the most common genes and DNA. The V and J calls, along with clone size, are taken from TCRdb and not from the paper's own processing. Counted in this sample were about half a million distinct CDR3 sequences; around 23% of them appeared once. Roughly 0.77% of the sample is in the top ten clones.

Libraries of naive CD8 T cells were generated from around 20,000 to 990,000 sorted cells, with 10%, 30% or 50% of the purified RNA used. Naive CD8 T cells, defined as CD8+CD4-CCR7+CD45RA+, were FACS-sorted into RLT Plus buffer on a BD FACSAria II. Under 11 TCR copies' worth of Jurkat RNA were spiked into about 19,000-1,000,000 naive CD8 T cell samples to test detection sensitivity. CD8 T cells were enriched with RosetteSep CD8+ T Cell Enrichment Cocktail and Ficoll-Paque, followed by ACK red cell lysis. General study outcomes and caveats: Modeling indicated about 3 TCR RNA copies recovered per cell, compared with roughly 10 by digital PCR, which implies a capture efficiency of around 29%. When barcode sub-clustering was omitted, TCR diversity was inflated by chimeric consensus sequences, with chimeras reaching as high as 47%. In CMV-specific effector cells, clones with more than 20 RNA copies accounted for over 99% of molecules, whereas in naive cells such clones accounted for under 1%. A single cell's worth of spiked-in Jurkat TCR RNA was reported detectable even among approximately 930,000 naive CD8 T cells. Highly expanded clone sizes could be underestimated because identical TCR molecules may share a barcode. The naive libraries included spiked-in Jurkat TCR RNA (about nine copies' worth), and this Jurkat TCR RNA is not part of the donor repertoire.

Here the chain combines TRBV28 and TRBJ1-5; a confident D gene designation cannot be given. This receptor was taken from a human donor in good health. Some libraries in this study had Jurkat cell RNA spiked in. The source material was naive CD8+ T cells from blood, with Jurkat cell RNA spiked in. According to the study, the label for this sample's cell subset or site signals: FACS-sorted CD8+CD4-CCR7+CD45RA+ naive T cells. The CDR3 region: CVSRTDQPQHF. The DNA reads as follows: TGTGTCAGCCGAACCGATCAGCCCCAGCATTTT.